This entry describes one TCR beta chain. Its antigen is unidentified. The data stem from a study of cytomegalovirus exposure and HLA in healthy donors. Across the whole study: Out of 300 to 500 genotyped donors, roughly 83% belonged to the Caucasian-associated ancestry cluster.

As for the donors, each was a healthy bone marrow donor. Study outcomes and limitations: For most TCR sequences rarity was the rule, although some public TCRs occurred in many donors. DRB1 had the most TCR associations and HLA-C the fewest, a later analysis found, with rates varying by HLA locus.

The study ran its PCR with 60 Vbeta and 13 Jbeta primers. The method was immunoSEQ multiplex PCR; TCRdb's version includes in-frame clones alone and lacks a portion of them. The listing records tens of thousands of clones. Germline CDR1 reads MNHEY; CDR2 reads SMNVEV (reference sequence). Trimming took 4 bases from V and 3 from J, leaving 19 bases between them. The CDR3 has 16 residues. The chain combines TRBV27 with TRBJ2-7, with D perhaps TRBD2 (5 bases). The TCR originated in a male donor in good health and CMV-seronegative. The sequencing input was PBMCs. This CDR3 reads CASSSIWAVANYEQYF. The CDR3 DNA follows: TGTGCCAGCAGTTCAATTTGGGCCGTAGCGAACTACGAGCAGTACTTC.